Listed below are T cell receptor beta chains from one sample, sequenced in a study of T cells in Graves' hyperthyroidism and ophthalmopathy. TCRdb passed the multiplex PCR reads through MiXCR, listing each CDR3 protein once. The sample holds 500,000 to 600,000 distinct CDR3 sequences, approximately 20% seen once. The sequencing sample was made of blood. The receptors stem from a man aged 40-49 years with Graves' ophthalmopathy. CDR3s include the opening cysteine and the closing phenylalanine or tryptophan. A D gene is named only where the DNA matches it firmly. A clone size is listed for some rows: how often the clone was seen (once, few, many), or a class if it is expanded.

CASSQAATEAFF,TGTGCCAGCAGCCAAGCAGCGACTGAAGCTTTCTTT,.,many,TRBV3-1,TRBJ1-1
CASSEGPRNTEAFF,TGCGCCAGCAGCGAGGGACCGCGGAACACTGAAGCTTTCTTT,.,few,TRBV5-1,TRBJ1-1
CSANNFRDRGGYTF,TGCAGTGCTAACAATTTCCGGGACAGGGGCGGCTACACCTTC,TRBD1,.,TRBV20-1,TRBJ1-2
CASSVGGISYEQYF,TGCGCCAGCAGCGTTGGTGGGATCTCCTACGAGCAGTACTTC,.,.,TRBV5-1,TRBJ2-7
CASSLVLSLGSGGLYQETQYF,TGTGCCAGCAGTTTAGTTCTCTCCCTGGGTAGCGGGGGGCTGTACCAAGAGACCCAGTACTTC,TRBD2,.,TRBV12-3/TRBV12-4,TRBJ2-5
CATSREPGADEQYF,TGTGCCACCAGCAGAGAGCCAGGGGCAGACGAGCAGTACTTC,.,many,TRBV15,TRBJ2-7
CASSKMNTEAFF,TGTGCCAGTTCCAAGATGAACACTGAAGCTTTCTTT,.,many,TRBV6-2/TRBV6-3,TRBJ1-1
CASREDTYNEQFF,TGTGCCAGTAGGGAGGACACCTACAATGAGCAGTTCTTC,.,.,TRBV6-1,TRBJ2-1
CASSGGGIYEQYF,TGTGCCAGCAGCGGAGGGGGCATTTACGAGCAGTACTTC,.,few,TRBV3-1,TRBJ2-7
CAWSVVPTGELFF,TGTGCCTGGAGTGTAGTGCCTACCGGGGAGCTGTTTTTT,.,many,TRBV30,TRBJ2-2
CASSPGWDQGEGYTF,TGCGCCAGCAGCCCTGGCTGGGATCAGGGAGAGGGCTACACCTTC,.,.,TRBV4-3,TRBJ1-2
CASSFDLRTYEQYF,TGTGCCAGCAGTTTCGATCTGAGAACCTACGAGCAGTACTTC,.,.,TRBV28,TRBJ2-7
CASSSPGANVLTF,TGTGCCAGCAGTTCCCCTGGGGCCAACGTCCTGACTTTC,.,.,TRBV6-5,TRBJ2-6
CASSYRGLAGANTGELFF,TGTGCCAGCAGTTATCGGGGACTAGCGGGAGCGAACACCGGGGAGCTGTTTTTT,TRBD2,.,TRBV6-2/TRBV6-3,TRBJ2-2
CATQGTSGSTDTQYF,TGTGCCACCCAGGGGACTAGCGGGAGCACAGATACGCAGTATTTT,TRBD2,few,TRBV27,TRBJ2-3
CASSQEDVGTQYF,TGCGCCAGCAGCCAAGAAGACGTAGGTACGCAGTATTTT,.,.,TRBV4-3,TRBJ2-3
CASTQASTQYF,TGTGCCAGCACCCAAGCGAGTACGCAGTATTTT,.,.,TRBV11-2,TRBJ2-3
CASSPGTSGRVSYEQYF,TGCGCCAGCAGCCCTGGGACTAGCGGAAGAGTTAGCTACGAGCAGTACTTC,TRBD2,many,TRBV4-3,TRBJ2-7
CASSSVGFRGSYEQYF,TGTGCCAGCAGCTCCGTCGGCTTTCGAGGCTCCTACGAGCAGTACTTC,.,few,TRBV7-9,TRBJ2-7
CASRPTSAEPYEQYF,TGCGCCAGCAGACCGACTAGCGCGGAGCCCTACGAGCAGTACTTC,TRBD2,many,TRBV5-1,TRBJ2-7
CASRPVRQGASYGYTF,TGTGCCAGCAGACCCGTACGACAGGGGGCTAGCTATGGCTACACCTTC,TRBD1,few,TRBV6-1,TRBJ1-2
CASSFQSASYEQYF,TGTGCCAGCAGCTTTCAAAGTGCCTCCTACGAGCAGTACTTC,.,many,TRBV7-2,TRBJ2-7
CASSLMGGNLGKQFF,TGTGCCAGCAGCCTCATGGGTGGGAACCTGGGGAAGCAGTTCTTC,.,.,TRBV9,TRBJ2-1
CSASADPRGSYEQYF,TGCAGTGCTAGCGCTGACCCAAGGGGGTCCTACGAGCAGTACTTC,.,many,TRBV20-1,TRBJ2-7
CASSSGVYGYTF,TGTGCCAGCAGTTCTGGGGTCTATGGCTACACCTTC,.,many,TRBV3-1,TRBJ1-2
CASSQDQGAEGYTF,TGCGCCAGCAGCCAAGATCAGGGCGCGGAAGGCTACACCTTC,.,.,TRBV4-3,TRBJ1-2
CASSPAGFNEQFF,TGTGCCAGCAGCCCCGCGGGATTCAATGAGCAGTTCTTC,.,.,TRBV6-1,TRBJ2-1
CASSVMASGPSYNEQFF,TGTGCCAGCAGCGTAATGGCTAGCGGACCCTCCTACAATGAGCAGTTCTTC,TRBD2,few,TRBV9,TRBJ2-1
CSAIVTGADQPQHF,TGCAGTGCTATAGTGACAGGGGCTGATCAGCCCCAGCATTTT,TRBD1,.,TRBV20-1,TRBJ1-5
CASSLLADEQYF,TGTGCCAGCAGCCTCCTCGCCGATGAGCAGTACTTC,.,few,TRBV7-9,TRBJ2-7
CASSSQGGYTGELFF,TGTGCCAGTAGTTCCCAGGGGGGATACACCGGGGAGCTGTTTTTT,.,.,TRBV19,TRBJ2-2
CASSSPQDGTGVRETQYF,TGTGCCAGCAGCTCACCTCAGGACGGGACAGGCGTTCGAGAGACCCAGTACTTC,TRBD1,many,TRBV11-2,TRBJ2-5
CASRVGVSANEQYF,TGCGCCAGCAGAGTCGGGGTGAGCGCCAACGAGCAGTACTTC,.,.,TRBV5-1,TRBJ2-7
CASSTPDRVVQDTQYF,TGTGCCAGCAGCACCCCGGACAGGGTGGTCCAAGATACGCAGTATTTT,TRBD1,few,TRBV7-9,TRBJ2-3
CASGGDSHPYEQYF,TGTGCCAGCGGAGGGGACAGCCACCCTTACGAGCAGTACTTC,.,many,TRBV6-1,TRBJ2-7
CASSLATGGGNTEAFF,TGTGCCAGCAGCTTAGCGACAGGGGGGGGGAACACTGAAGCTTTCTTT,TRBD1,.,TRBV7-9,TRBJ1-1
CSARALSGSSDTQYF,TGCAGTGCTAGGGCCCTTAGCGGGAGTTCAGATACGCAGTATTTT,TRBD2,many,TRBV20-1,TRBJ2-3
CASSLYRGVGYTF,TGTGCCAGCAGCTTATACAGGGGGGTTGGCTACACCTTC,TRBD1,few,TRBV28,TRBJ1-2
CASRSSGAGNTIYF,TGTGCCAGCAGATCATCAGGGGCTGGAAACACCATATATTTT,.,.,TRBV6-1,TRBJ1-3
CASSQAPLWDRVSGRFSNQPQHF,TGTGCCAGCAGCCAAGCCCCCCTGTGGGACAGGGTAAGTGGAAGATTTAGCAATCAGCCCCAGCATTTT,TRBD1,.,TRBV5-8,TRBJ1-5
CASSQLSRDFLHNEQFF,TGTGCCAGCAGCCAACTTAGCCGGGACTTCCTACACAATGAGCAGTTCTTC,.,.,TRBV3-1,TRBJ2-1
CASSFGTAYSNQPQHF,TGTGCCAGCAGTTTTGGGACAGCTTATAGCAATCAGCCCCAGCATTTT,TRBD1,.,TRBV12-3/TRBV12-4,TRBJ1-5
CASSSSGTGNSPLHF,TGCGCCAGCAGCTCGTCCGGGACAGGAAATTCACCCCTCCACTTT,TRBD1,.,TRBV5-1,TRBJ1-6
CASRSNSGTGRYEQYF,TGCGCCAGCAGATCTAATTCCGGGACAGGGAGGTACGAGCAGTACTTC,TRBD1,many,TRBV5-1,TRBJ2-7
CASRTGRSTEAFF,TGTGCCAGCAGGACGGGTCGAAGCACTGAAGCTTTCTTT,.,many,TRBV2,TRBJ1-1